The clone carrying this T cell receptor beta chain was detected only a few times. These data are taken from a study of blood T cell repertoires in COVID-19. Study context: The samples span acute and convalescent COVID-19 from the United States, Italy and Spain. Nucleic acid was either cDNA or gDNA, and it came from T cells, B-cell-depleted T cells, or PBMCs.

CDR1 MNHEY and CDR2 SVGAGI come from the germline V gene. Trimming removed 0 bases at V and 0 bases at J, with 5 bases between. This CDR3 has 14 amino acids. Original analysis: Estimation of nucleated cell counts was performed using reference gene primer amplification. Some clones are missing from TCRdb's copy, which holds only in-frame ones; the method was immunoSEQ multiplex PCR. Clone size and the V and J calls come from that table; the DNA yielded D and trimming. This sample carries under 350,000 clones, 75% to 90% of them seen once, and the ten largest clones take 3.5% to 5.5%. The sequenced sample was peripheral blood. The chain combines TRBV6-5 with TRBJ1-1; no reliable D call. This receptor was obtained from a man aged 60 to 69 who had recovered from COVID-19. CDR3 protein: CASSYSPVNTEAFF. CDR3 DNA: TGTGCCAGCAGTTACTCGCCAGTGAACACTGAAGCTTTCTTT.